This T cell receptor (beta chain) emerged from a study of PD-1 blockade in mismatch repair-deficient tumors. Across the whole study: Patients had eleven to twelve mismatch repair-deficient cancer types, all previously treated and progressing.

The table lists this clone with a few counts. What it recognizes is unknown. Mismatch repair deficiency was confirmed in all patients, by PCR or immunohistochemistry. The table came from immunoSEQ multiplex PCR; TCRdb's copy has only in-frame clones and leaves some out. The sample consists of about 38,000 clones, about 76% of them appearing once. Germline V CDR1 and CDR2: LNHNV, YYDKDF (reference sequence). The ends were cut back, 3 bases at V and 0 bases at J, with 18 bases in the middle. This CDR3 is 19 amino acids long. Study observations and caveats: Rapid post-treatment expansion, then contraction, generally preceding radiologic response, marked tumor-resident clones.

The receptor was derived from an adult with mismatch repair-deficient cancer. The genes are TRBV15 and TRBJ2-6; D tentatively reads TRBD1 or TRBD2 (5 bases each). The sample consisted of peripheral blood, taken 4 weeks after starting pembrolizumab. CDR3 loop: CATSRSGTKAYSGANVLTF. CDR3 in DNA: TGTGCCACCAGCAGGTCCGGGACGAAGGCCTACTCTGGGGCCAACGTCCTGACTTTC.